These 21 T cell receptor beta chains came from one sample sequenced in a study of CD8+ T cells in alopecia areata. RNA was isolated and reverse transcribed to cDNA, the sequencing template. The method was immunoSEQ multiplex PCR; TCRdb's version includes in-frame clones alone and lacks a portion of them. The sample lists about 120,000 clones; approximately 49% were seen once. Here the sequenced sample was CD8+ T cells sorted from blood, taken at week 0. All receptors derive from a human donor with alopecia areata.

The table lists this clone with a few counts. Other DNA sequences in this sample translate to the same CDR3. The chain is built from TRBV7-9 and TRBJ2-1; 8 bases are a match to TRBD2. The CDR3 runs to 16 residues. The V segment lost 1 base and the J segment 2 bases; nucleotides outside the gene matches: 4. CDR1 SEHNR and CDR2 FQNEAQ come from the germline V gene (reference sequence). The CDR3 sequence: CASSLEAGGPYNEQFF. The CDR3 region has the DNA TGTGCCAGCAGCTTAGAGGCGGGGGGACCCTACAATGAGCAGTTCTTC.

The chain couples TRBV29-1 to TRBJ1-2, with a tentative D call TRBD1 (6 bases). V was clipped by 2 bases and J by 3 bases, with 13 bases between them. This CDR3 has 14 residues. CDR1 is SQVTM, CDR2 ANQGSEA, per germline. CDR3 protein: CSVELQGHYYGYTF. In DNA, the CDR3 is TGCAGCGTTGAATTGCAGGGACATTACTATGGCTACACCTTC. The entire variable domain, with the rest obtained from reference TRBV29-1 and TRBJ1-2, is as follows: SAVISQKPSRDICQRGTSLTIQCQVDSQVTMMFWYRQQPGQSLTLIATANQGSEATYESGFVIDKFPISRPNLTFSTLTVSNMSPEDSSIYLCSVELQGHYYGYTFGSGTRLTVV.

This clone appeared many times. The V gene is TRBV6-5, the J gene TRBJ2-3, with D unclear. Germline assignment: CDR1 MNHEY and CDR2 SVGAGI. This CDR3 contains 16 residues. Trimming took 4 bases from V and 5 from J, leaving 19 bases between them. CDR3 nucleotide sequence: TGTGCCAGCAGTTCCCAGGCGGTCGAGTTAGTAGATACGCAGTATTTT. It specifies CASSSQAVELVDTQYF.

The genes are TRBV5-6 and TRBJ1-6; 9 bases are shared with TRBD1. Unmatched junction bases numbered 8, after V lost 4 bases and J lost 6 bases. CDR1 SGHDT and CDR2 YYEEEE come from the germline V gene. The length of the CDR3 is 16 residues. Here the CDR3 reads CASSPDGQGFNSPLHF. In nucleotides, the CDR3 is TGTGCCAGCAGCCCGGACGGACAGGGGTTTAATTCACCCCTCCACTTT.

The table lists this clone with a count of one. The V and J genes are TRBV27 and TRBJ2-3, with D uncertain. V lost 8 bases, J lost 2 bases, and 5 bases lay in between. Germline V CDR1 and CDR2: MNHEY, SMNVEV (reference sequence). The CDR3 is 11 residues long. The CDR3 nucleotides are TGTGCCAGCCAAACCACAGATACGCAGTATTTT. This encodes CASQTTDTQYF.

This clone was observed a single time. V gene TRBV13 combines with J gene TRBJ2-3; D may match TRBD1 or TRBD2 (6 bases each). The CDR3 spans 15 residues. Trimming took off 5 bases at V and 2 bases at J, with 14 bases between the two ends. The germline CDR1 and CDR2 sequences are PRHDT and FYEKMQ (reference sequence). CDR3 nucleotides: TGTGCCAGCAGCGAGGGGGGAAACCCCACAGATACGCAGTATTTT. Amino acids: CASSEGGNPTDTQYF.

The V call is TRBV30, the J call TRBJ1-5; D is unresolved. The CDR3 spans 13 residues. CDR1 GTSNPN and CDR2 SVGIG come from the germline V gene (reference sequence). Trimming took off 2 bases at V and 6 bases at J, with 11 bases between the two ends. The CDR3 here is CAWSPKGIQPQHF. For the CDR3, the DNA is TGTGCCTGGAGTCCTAAGGGTATTCAGCCCCAGCATTTT.

The chain employs TRBV7-9 and TRBJ2-5; no reliable D call. Between the trimmed V and J ends, which lost 4 bases and 5 bases, there was a span of 11 bases. Germline V gives CDR1 SEHNR, CDR2 FQNEAQ (reference sequence). The CDR3 runs 13 residues. DNA for the CDR3: TGTGCCAGCAGCTGGGAACCGTCCGAGACCCAGTACTTC. Residues: CASSWEPSETQYF.

The chain couples TRBV15 to TRBJ2-5; the D gene is possibly TRBD2 (5 bases). The CDR3 sequence is 13 residues long. V lost 0 bases to trimming and J lost 5 bases, with 7 bases between them. Looked up from germline, CDR1 is LNHNV and CDR2 is YYDKDF (reference sequence). The CDR3 region has the DNA TGTGCCACCAGCAGAGATCGGAGGGAGACCCAGTACTTC. This gives the protein CATSRDRRETQYF. Variable domain in full (rest from reference TRBV15 and TRBJ2-5): DAMVIQNPRYQVTQFGKPVTLSCSQTLNHNVMYWYQQKSSQAPKLLFHYYDKDFNNEADTPDNFQSRRPNTSFCFLDIRSPGLGDTAMYLCATSRDRRETQYFGPGTRLLVL.

Remarks on this clone: Other DNA sequences in the sample encode the same CDR3. The chain carries TRBV30 and TRBJ1-1, with unresolved D. V lost 3 bases and J lost 1, with 3 bases in between. Germline loops: CDR1 GTSNPN, CDR2 SVGIG (reference sequence). CDR3 size: 11 residues. The CDR3 here is CAWSRNTEAFF. In DNA form, the CDR3 reads TGTGCCTGGAGCCGGAACACTGAAGCTTTCTTT.

This chain connects TRBV30 to TRBJ1-2; D unresolved. Germline lookup yields CDR1 GTSNPN and CDR2 SVGIG (reference sequence). Trimming took 1 base from V and 8 from J, leaving 11 bases between them. The CDR3 has 12 residues. This chain's CDR3 is CAWSEGGLGYTF. Here the CDR3 DNA reads TGTGCCTGGAGTGAGGGAGGACTCGGCTACACCTTC.

V and J are TRBV30 and TRBJ2-3; maybe TRBD2 (6 bases). The CDR3 contains 14 residues. V lost 3 bases and J lost 0, with 10 bases in between. CDR1 is GTSNPN, CDR2 SVGIG, per germline (reference sequence). The CDR3 here is CAWSPSGSTDTQYF. The CDR3 coding sequence is TGTGCCTGGAGCCCAAGCGGGAGCACAGATACGCAGTATTTT. The full variable domain, completed using reference TRBV30 and TRBJ2-3, is SQTIHQWPATLVQPVGSPLSLECTVEGTSNPNLYWYRQAAGRGLQLLFYSVGIGQISSEVPQNLSASRPQDRQFILSSKKLLLSDSGFYLCAWSPSGSTDTQYFGPGTRLTVL.

The chain has TRBV30 and TRBJ2-7, with 9 bases lining up with TRBD1. From germline, CDR1 is GTSNPN and CDR2 SVGIG (reference sequence). The CDR3 has 13 amino acids. V lost 8 bases and J lost 1; bases outside the gene matches: 6. The CDR3 spells CAGPGTGSYEQYF. The DNA of the CDR3 is TGTGCCGGCCCCGGGACAGGGTCCTACGAGCAGTACTTC.

This clone was observed a handful of times. The chain employs TRBV5-6 and TRBJ1-1; TRBD1 aligns across 7 bases. The V and J ends lost 0 bases and 3 bases, in that order; junction bases with no gene match: 8. The CDR3 spans 16 residues. The germline V gene has CDR1 SGHDT and CDR2 YYEEEE. CDR3 sequence (DNA): TGTGCCAGCAGCTTGGAACCGGGACAGATGGACACTGAAGCTTTCTTT. Its protein is CASSLEPGQMDTEAFF.

This rearrangement joins TRBV29-1 to TRBJ2-1, with D perhaps matching TRBD1 or TRBD2 (6 bases each). Per germline, CDR1 SQVTM and CDR2 ANQGSEA. With 7 bases removed from V and 3 bases from J, the gap between germline ends came to 16 bases. CDR3 size: 14 residues. CDR3 bases: TGCAGCGCCGAGGGGGGTAGGGGCTACAATGAGCAGTTCTTC. Translated, it gives CSAEGGRGYNEQFF.

The chain uses TRBV7-9 and TRBJ2-3, with D hard to call. V dropped 1 base and J dropped 6 bases, with 5 bases sitting between them. The CDR3 length is 12 residues. CDR1 and CDR2 (germline): SEHNR, FQNEAQ (reference sequence). CDR3 bases: TGTGCCAGCAGCTTAGGCGAGGATACGCAGTATTTT. It yields the protein CASSLGEDTQYF.

This clone was recorded many times. Distinct nucleotide sequences in the sample also encode this CDR3. The chain has TRBV6-4 and TRBJ2-2, with no clear D. CDR3 size: 13 residues. Germline V CDR1 and CDR2: MRHNA, SNTAGT. V lost 4 bases, J lost 1 base, and 4 bases lay in between. The CDR3 spells CASSAGNTGELFF. CDR3 sequence (DNA): TGTGCCAGCAGTGCAGGGAACACCGGGGAGCTGTTTTTT.

V gene TRBV6-5 combines with J gene TRBJ1-1; D not certain. In germline, CDR1 is MNHEY, CDR2 SVGAGI. The CDR3 loop spans 11 amino acids. V lost 6 bases and J 6 bases, leaving 8 bases between the germline ends. CDR3: CASSWGSEAFF. CDR3 sequence (DNA): TGTGCCAGCAGCTGGGGATCTGAAGCTTTCTTT.

This clone was recorded a few times. V and J are TRBV27 and TRBJ2-5; D not resolved. The CDR3 consists of 14 residues. Germline-derived CDR1 and CDR2 are MNHEY and SMNVEV (reference sequence). Trimming removed 5 bases at V and 5 bases at J, with 15 bases between. The CDR3, as DNA: TGTGCCAGCAGTCAACTCCCCCTGAGCGAGACCCAGTACTTC. Protein: CASSQLPLSETQYF.

As concerns this clone: A junction end diverges from the germline sequence, so it may reflect a read error. The rearrangement links TRBV7-6 to TRBJ1-3; possible D gene TRBD1, 6 bases. Germline CDR1 is SGHVS and CDR2 is FNYEAQ. The CDR3 consists of 15 residues. CDR3 sequence (DNA): TGTGCCAGCAGCTTAGGGACAGAGTCTGGAACCACCATATATTTT. This sequence encodes CASSLGTESGTTIYF. The whole variable domain, remainder taken from reference TRBV7-6 and TRBJ1-3, is GAGVSQSPRYKVTKRGQDVALRCDPISGHVSLYWYRQALGQGPEFLTYFNYEAQQDKSGLPNDRFSAERPEGSISTLTIQRTEQRDSAMYRCASSLGTESGTTIYFGEGSWLTVV.

The V gene is TRBV19, the J gene TRBJ2-2; D perhaps matches TRBD1 (7 bases). This CDR3 has 18 residues. Trimming left V 0 bases short and J 4 bases short, with 18 bases between. Germline values: CDR1 LNHDA, CDR2 SQIVND (reference sequence). CDR3 region: CASSIDVTAGQSTGELFF. The CDR3 DNA reads as TGTGCCAGTAGTATAGATGTCACCGCGGGACAGAGCACCGGGGAGCTGTTTTTT.